This T cell receptor beta chain is drawn from a study of regulatory T cells in long-lasting Graves disease. About the research overall: For under 3 months, newly diagnosed Graves' patients had been taking antithyroid drugs.

To make TCR beta libraries, researchers used iRepertoire HTBI primers and Arm-PCR of CDR3 regions. Original data processing: Identified across the samples were 62 TRBV segments and about 14 TRBJ segments. Via MiXCR, TCRdb re-called the multiplex PCR reads, giving one row per CDR3 protein. The V and J calls and clone size are TCRdb's, not the authors'. The sample includes around 250,000 distinct CDR3 sequences, more than 15% seen only once; the top ten take 14%. The time point denotes: newly diagnosed GD, antithyroid drugs for less than 3 months. PBMCs were the source of the RNA used for TCR sequencing. Study findings and constraints: New patients shared over 900 public clonotypes, and persistent patients shared more, with about 2,700.

The ends were cut back, 2 bases at V and 1 base at J, with 13 bases in the middle. Germline V gene sequence: CDR1 DFQATT, CDR2 SNEGSKA (reference sequence). The CDR3 sequence is 15 residues long. Note on this clonotype: Its antigen is still unknown.

This sample also appeared in a second study, on T cells in Graves' hyperthyroidism and ophthalmopathy.

This specimen was peripheral blood mononuclear cells (PBMCs), taken at new diagnosis, from a patient treated with antithyroid drugs. This clonotype was obtained from a woman aged 30 to 39 with Graves disease. J is TRBJ2-3 and V is TRBV20-1; TRBD1 or TRBD2 may be the D gene (5 bases each). In DNA form, the CDR3 reads TGCAGTGCTAGACTTTTTAGAGGGGGCACAGATACGCAGTATTTT. Its protein product is CSARLFRGGTDTQYF.